This T cell receptor (beta chain) was documented in a study of blood T cells in healthy people across ages. Findings of the study overall: A roughly linear fall in TCR beta diversity per million T cells was seen with increasing age.

PCR was performed a second time for about 6 to 11 cycles using a sample-barcoded 5' primer and a J-beta primer mix. With 12 random nucleotides, a template-switch adaptor tagged each individual cDNA molecule. TCRdb passed the 5' RACE reads through MiXCR, listing each CDR3 protein once. The table includes around 900,000 distinct CDR3 sequences, about 53% detected once. In the case of this clonotype: What it binds is unknown.

The germline gives CDR1 SGHDT, CDR2 YYEEEE. This CDR3 contains 14 residues. The V and J genes are TRBV5-6 and TRBJ2-5; 8 bases agree with TRBD1. The DNA matches TRBJ2-7 better at its end, which makes the J call doubtful. Specimen: blood. The sequence was obtained from an older woman in good health. The CDR3: CASSFVGQENEQYF. The CDR3 coding sequence is TGTGCCAGCAGCTTCGTGGGACAGGAAAACGAGCAGTACTTC.